One sample yielded the 13 T cell receptor beta chains listed below, sequenced in a study of T cells in Graves' hyperthyroidism and ophthalmopathy. TCR beta CDR3 region amplification was performed from RNA transcripts. In the first-round RT-PCR of the TCR CDR3, the HTBI primer set was used. MiXCR, applied by TCRdb to the multiplex PCR reads, yields one record per CDR3 protein. The sample includes approximately 640,000 distinct CDR3 sequences, 17% of them seen just once. The sample taken for sequencing was blood. The receptors shown here come from a man in his fifties or sixties with Graves' hyperthyroidism.

This clonotype was recorded many times. This sequence joins TRBV28 and TRBJ2-3; 11 bases align to TRBD2. The V and J ends lost 2 bases and 3 bases, in that order; junction bases with no gene match: 10. Per the germline V gene, CDR1 is MDHEN and CDR2 is SYDVKM. CDR3 length: 18 amino acids. The CDR3 spells CASSLTVTSGSRTDTQYF. CDR3 DNA sequence: TGTGCCAGCAGTTTAACCGTAACTAGCGGGAGTCGTACAGATACGCAGTATTTT.

The V gene is TRBV28, the J gene TRBJ1-1; D is undetermined. There are 12 residues in the CDR3. V was pared by 6 bases and J by 2 bases, with 7 bases between. Germline V gene sequence: CDR1 MDHEN, CDR2 SYDVKM. The DNA for the CDR3 is TGTGCCAGCAGAACGAGCAACACTGAAGCTTTCTTT. Translating it yields CASRTSNTEAFF.

Only a few counts were recorded for this clonotype. The J gene is TRBJ2-7, the V gene TRBV3-1, with a possible D match to TRBD2 (5 bases). Trimming pared 3 bases from V and 7 bases from J, leaving 13 bases between. This CDR3 is built from 13 residues. The germline CDR1 and CDR2 sequences are LGHDT and YNNKEL (reference sequence). CDR3 amino acids: CASSQVRTGEQYF. CDR3 in DNA: TGTGCCAGCAGCCAGGTGAGGACTGGAGAGCAGTACTTC.

This clonotype was seen ten or more times. The CDR3 sequence is CASSSWGLTYEQYF. CDR3 sequence (DNA): TGTGCCAGCAGCTCATGGGGCCTAACCTACGAGCAGTACTTC. V gene TRBV5-6 combines with J gene TRBJ2-7; TRBD1 might be the D (5 bases). Between the trimmed V and J ends, which lost 3 bases and 2 bases, there was a span of 12 bases. Germline V gene sequence: CDR1 SGHDT, CDR2 YYEEEE. The CDR3 totals 14 residues.

This clonotype was seen more than once but under ten times. The chain links TRBV4-1 to TRBJ2-5; maybe TRBD1 (6 bases). Germline V gene sequence: CDR1 MGHRA, CDR2 YSYEKL. Trimming cost V 5 bases and J 5 bases, with 18 bases left between them. This CDR3 spans 15 amino acids. The CDR3 coding sequence is TGCGCCAGCAGCGAAGGGTGGGGGCCACGGGAGACCCAGTACTTC. Translated, it gives CASSEGWGPRETQYF.

V usage is TRBV28 and J usage is TRBJ2-1; 14 bases fit TRBD2. The V gene end was trimmed by 2 bases and the J gene end by 2 bases; junction bases not matched to a gene: 2. Per germline, CDR1 MDHEN and CDR2 SYDVKM. The length of the CDR3 is 17 residues. In DNA form, the CDR3 reads TGTGCCAGCAGTTTACGACTAGCGGGAGGGGCCTACAATGAGCAGTTCTTC. Encoded protein: CASSLRLAGGAYNEQFF.

This clonotype occurred many times. This chain uses TRBV2 with TRBJ2-1; TRBD1 agrees at 9 bases. Germline V gives CDR1 SNHLY, CDR2 FYNNEI. With V trimmed by 8 bases and J by 10 bases, 6 bases remained unmatched. The length of the CDR3 is 12 residues. In DNA, the CDR3 is TGTGCCAGCGGGAGACAGGGGGACGAGCAGTTCTTC. Residues: CASGRQGDEQFF. The full variable domain, with the rest looked up from reference TRBV2 and TRBJ2-1, is EPEVTQTPSHQVTQMGQEVILRCVPISNHLYFYWYRQILGQKVEFLVSFYNNEISEKSEIFDDQFSVERPDGSNFTLKIRSTKLEDSAMYFCASGRQGDEQFFGPGTRLTVL.

This clonotype was detected only once. V gene TRBV11-2 combines with J gene TRBJ1-2; D gene uncertain. V was pared by 5 bases and J by 8 bases, with 12 bases between. The CDR3 totals 12 residues. Germline CDR1 is SGHAT and CDR2 is FQNNGV. CDR3 sequence reads: CASSIGENGYTF. As DNA, the CDR3 is TGTGCCAGCAGCATAGGAGAGAACGGCTACACCTTC.

This clonotype was observed a few times. The V gene is TRBV4-1, the J gene TRBJ2-7, with D tentatively TRBD2 (6 bases). The length of the CDR3 is 15 residues. Deletions cut 1 base from V and 1 base from J, with 11 bases between. Germline CDR1 is MGHRA and CDR2 is YSYEKL. The CDR3: CASSQVLGGSYEQYF. CDR3 nucleotides: TGCGCCAGCAGCCAAGTCCTCGGGGGTTCCTACGAGCAGTACTTC.

This rearrangement joins TRBV27 to TRBJ1-4, with D unresolved. Looked up from germline, CDR1 is MNHEY and CDR2 is SMNVEV (reference sequence). V lost 2 bases to trimming and J lost 7 bases, with 14 bases between them. This CDR3 comprises 15 residues. The CDR3 sequence is CASSLGLGMSEKLFF. The DNA of the CDR3 is TGTGCCAGCAGTTTAGGTCTGGGGATGAGTGAAAAACTGTTTTTT.

This clonotype appeared many times. The chain has TRBV27 and TRBJ1-2; TRBD1 is a possible D gene (5 bases). The CDR3 consists of 16 residues. V was cut by 2 bases and J by 1 base, with 14 bases left in between. Germline V gives CDR1 MNHEY, CDR2 SMNVEV (reference sequence). The CDR3 is CASSLRATTVNYGYTF. CDR3 nucleotide sequence: TGTGCCAGCAGTTTAAGGGCAACGACAGTTAACTATGGCTACACCTTC.

This clonotype was counted only a few times. The CDR3 here is CASRAPGLADLRQFF. CDR3 DNA: TGCGCCAGCAGAGCCCCGGGACTAGCGGACCTCCGGCAGTTCTTC. This chain joins TRBV5-1 and TRBJ2-1; TRBD2 agrees at 11 bases. The CDR3 is made up of 15 amino acids. The germline V gene encodes CDR1 SGHRS and CDR2 YFSETQ. Trimming took 5 bases from V and 12 from J; bases not matched to a gene: 13.

Many counts were recorded for this clonotype. V and J are TRBV28 and TRBJ2-1, with D unclear. Per germline, CDR1 MDHEN and CDR2 SYDVKM. The CDR3 covers 15 residues. V gave up 5 bases and J gave up 2 bases, with 13 bases separating them. The CDR3 region has the DNA TGTGCCAGCAGTCCGCTGGTTAAACCCTACAATGAGCAGTTCTTC. The encoded protein is CASSPLVKPYNEQFF.